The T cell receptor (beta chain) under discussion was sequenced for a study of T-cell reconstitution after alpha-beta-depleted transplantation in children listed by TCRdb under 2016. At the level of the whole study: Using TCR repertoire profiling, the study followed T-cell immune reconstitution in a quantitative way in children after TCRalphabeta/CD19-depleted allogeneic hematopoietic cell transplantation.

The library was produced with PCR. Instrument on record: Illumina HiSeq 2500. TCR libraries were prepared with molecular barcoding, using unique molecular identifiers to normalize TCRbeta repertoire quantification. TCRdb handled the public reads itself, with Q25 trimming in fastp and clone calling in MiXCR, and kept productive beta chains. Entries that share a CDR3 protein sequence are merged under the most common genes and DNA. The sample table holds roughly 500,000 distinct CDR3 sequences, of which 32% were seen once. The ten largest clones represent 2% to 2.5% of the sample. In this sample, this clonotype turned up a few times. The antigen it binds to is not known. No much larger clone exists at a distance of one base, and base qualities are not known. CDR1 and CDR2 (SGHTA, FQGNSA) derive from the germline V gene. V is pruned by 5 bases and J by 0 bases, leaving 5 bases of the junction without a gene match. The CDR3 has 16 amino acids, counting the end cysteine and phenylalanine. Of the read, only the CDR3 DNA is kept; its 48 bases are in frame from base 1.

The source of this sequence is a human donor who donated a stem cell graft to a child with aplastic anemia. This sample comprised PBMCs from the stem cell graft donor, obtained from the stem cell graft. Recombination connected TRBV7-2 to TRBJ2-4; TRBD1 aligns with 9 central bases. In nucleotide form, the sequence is TGTGCCAGCAGCCCCGGACAGGGGCTAGCCAAAAACATTCAGTACTTC. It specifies CASSPGQGLAKNIQYF.